This section outlines one T cell receptor beta chain sequence together with its context. Antigen unknown. The PCR employed 60 Vbeta primers together with 13 Jbeta primers. Sequencing used immunoSEQ multiplex PCR; TCRdb keeps in-frame clones, though not all of them. The table has about 160,000 clones, 65% to 85% seen once. The CDR3 is made up of 14 amino acids. Germline assignment: CDR1 MNHEY and CDR2 SMNVEV (reference sequence). The V segment lost 6 bases and the J segment 4 bases; nucleotides outside the gene matches: 7. These data originate in a study of cytomegalovirus exposure and HLA in healthy donors. Study-level points and caveats: Sequencing likely produced, as an artifact, a cluster of highly shared sequence variants. For most TCR sequences rarity was the rule, although some public TCRs occurred in many donors.

V usage is TRBV27 and J usage is TRBJ1-1; TRBD1 matches 8 bases. This TCR was sampled from a male donor in good health and CMV-seronegative. The sample comprised PBMCs. The CDR3 coding sequence is TGTGCCAGCAGAAAGGGGGACAGGAGCACTGAAGCTTTCTTT. It codes for CASRKGDRSTEAFF.